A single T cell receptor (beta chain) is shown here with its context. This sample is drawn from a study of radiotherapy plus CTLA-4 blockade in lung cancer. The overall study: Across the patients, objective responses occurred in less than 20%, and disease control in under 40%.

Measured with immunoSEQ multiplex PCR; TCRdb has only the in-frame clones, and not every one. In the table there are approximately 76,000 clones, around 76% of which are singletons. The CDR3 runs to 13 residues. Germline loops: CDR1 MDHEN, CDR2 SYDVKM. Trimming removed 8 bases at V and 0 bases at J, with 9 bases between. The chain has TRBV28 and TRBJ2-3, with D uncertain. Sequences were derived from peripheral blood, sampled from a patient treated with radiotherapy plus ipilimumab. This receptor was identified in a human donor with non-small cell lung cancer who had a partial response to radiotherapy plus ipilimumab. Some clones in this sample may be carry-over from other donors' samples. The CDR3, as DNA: TGTGCCAGCGAGAAACAGAGCACAGATACGCAGTATTTT. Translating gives CASEKQSTDTQYF.